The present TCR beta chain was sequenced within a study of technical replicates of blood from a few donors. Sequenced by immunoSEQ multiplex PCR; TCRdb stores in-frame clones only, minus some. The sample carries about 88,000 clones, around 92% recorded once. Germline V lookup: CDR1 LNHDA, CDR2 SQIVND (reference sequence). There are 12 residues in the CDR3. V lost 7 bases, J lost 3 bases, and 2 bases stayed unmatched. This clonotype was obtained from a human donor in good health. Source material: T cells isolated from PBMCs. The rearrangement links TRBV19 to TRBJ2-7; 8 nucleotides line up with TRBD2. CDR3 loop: CASTGGSYEQYF. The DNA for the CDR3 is TGTGCCAGTACGGGAGGGAGCTACGAGCAGTACTTC. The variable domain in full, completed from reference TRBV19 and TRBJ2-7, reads DGGITQSPKYLFRKEGQNVTLSCEQNLNHDAMYWYRQDPGQGLRLIYYSQIVNDFQKGDIAEGYSVSREKKESFPLTVTSAQKNPTAFYLCASTGGSYEQYFGPGTRLTVT.